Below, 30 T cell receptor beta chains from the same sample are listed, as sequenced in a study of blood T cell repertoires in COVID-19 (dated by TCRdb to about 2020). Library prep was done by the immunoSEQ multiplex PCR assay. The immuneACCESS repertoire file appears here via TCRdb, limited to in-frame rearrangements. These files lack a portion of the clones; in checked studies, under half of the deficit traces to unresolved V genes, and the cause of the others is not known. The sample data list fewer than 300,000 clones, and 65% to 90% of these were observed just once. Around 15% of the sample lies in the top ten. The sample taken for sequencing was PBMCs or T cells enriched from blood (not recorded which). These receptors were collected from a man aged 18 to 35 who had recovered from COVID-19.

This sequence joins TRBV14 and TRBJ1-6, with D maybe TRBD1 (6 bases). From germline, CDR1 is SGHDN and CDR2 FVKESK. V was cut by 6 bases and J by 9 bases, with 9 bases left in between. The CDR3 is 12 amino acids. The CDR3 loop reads CASRDSGSPLHF. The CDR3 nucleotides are TGTGCCAGCAGGGACAGCGGTTCACCCCTCCACTTT.

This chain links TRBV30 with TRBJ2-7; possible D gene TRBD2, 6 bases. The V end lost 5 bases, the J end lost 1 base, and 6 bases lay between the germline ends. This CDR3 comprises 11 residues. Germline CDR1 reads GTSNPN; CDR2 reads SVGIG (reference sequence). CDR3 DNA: TGTGCCTGGGGGACTTCCTACGAGCAGTACTTC. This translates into CAWGTSYEQYF.

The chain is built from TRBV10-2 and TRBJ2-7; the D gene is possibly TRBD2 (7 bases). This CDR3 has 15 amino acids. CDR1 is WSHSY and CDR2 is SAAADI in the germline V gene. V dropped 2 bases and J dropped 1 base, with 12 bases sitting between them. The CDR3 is CASSEEEGGSYEQYF. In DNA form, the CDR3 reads TGCGCCAGCAGTGAGGAGGAGGGGGGGTCCTACGAGCAGTACTTC.

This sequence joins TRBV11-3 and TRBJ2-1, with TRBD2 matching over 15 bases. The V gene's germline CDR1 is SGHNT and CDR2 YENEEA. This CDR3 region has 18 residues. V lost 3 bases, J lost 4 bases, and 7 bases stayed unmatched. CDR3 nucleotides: TGTGCCAGCAGCTTTCCGGGACTAGCGGGAGGAAGGTACAATGAGCAGTTCTTC. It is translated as CASSFPGLAGGRYNEQFF.

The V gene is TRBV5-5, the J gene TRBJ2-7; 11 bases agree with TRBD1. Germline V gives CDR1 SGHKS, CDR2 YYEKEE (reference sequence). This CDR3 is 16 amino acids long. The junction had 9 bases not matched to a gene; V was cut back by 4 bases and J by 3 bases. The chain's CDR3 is CASSTGTGGIFYEQYF. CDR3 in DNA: TGTGCCAGCAGCACCGGGACAGGGGGAATTTTCTACGAGCAGTACTTC.

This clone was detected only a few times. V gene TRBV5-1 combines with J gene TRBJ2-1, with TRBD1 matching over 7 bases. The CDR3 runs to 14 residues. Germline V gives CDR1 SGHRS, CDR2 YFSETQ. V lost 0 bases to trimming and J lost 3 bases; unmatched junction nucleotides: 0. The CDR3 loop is CASSLGQGYNEQFF. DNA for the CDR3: TGCGCCAGCAGCTTGGGACAGGGCTACAATGAGCAGTTCTTC.

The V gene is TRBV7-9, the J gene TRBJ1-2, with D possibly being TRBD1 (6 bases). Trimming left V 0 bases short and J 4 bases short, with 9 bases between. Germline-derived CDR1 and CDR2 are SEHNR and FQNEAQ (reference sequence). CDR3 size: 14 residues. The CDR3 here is CASSLATGLYGYTF. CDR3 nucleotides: TGTGCCAGCAGCTTAGCGACAGGACTCTATGGCTACACCTTC.

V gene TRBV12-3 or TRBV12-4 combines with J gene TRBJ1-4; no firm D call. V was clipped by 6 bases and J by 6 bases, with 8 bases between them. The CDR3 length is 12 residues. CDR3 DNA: TGTGCCAGCAGAGAAACAGATGAAAAACTGTTTTTT. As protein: CASRETDEKLFF.

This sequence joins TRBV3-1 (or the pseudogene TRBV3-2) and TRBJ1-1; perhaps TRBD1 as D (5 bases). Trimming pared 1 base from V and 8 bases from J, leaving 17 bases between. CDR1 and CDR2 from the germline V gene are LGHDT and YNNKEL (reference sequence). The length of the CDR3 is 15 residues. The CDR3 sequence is CASSQGDREWGEAFF. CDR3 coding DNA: TGTGCCAGCAGCCAAGGTGACCGCGAGTGGGGCGAAGCTTTCTTT.

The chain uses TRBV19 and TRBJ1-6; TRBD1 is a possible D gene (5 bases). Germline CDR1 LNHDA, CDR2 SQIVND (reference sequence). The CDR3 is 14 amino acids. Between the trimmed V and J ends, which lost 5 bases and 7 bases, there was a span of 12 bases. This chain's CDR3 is CASSPGGGNSPLHF. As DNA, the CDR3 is TGTGCCAGTAGTCCAGGTGGGGGGAATTCACCCCTCCACTTT.

The CDR3 region is CASSSYRDLAKNIQYF. CDR3 bases: TGTGCCAGCAGCTCCTACAGGGACCTAGCCAAAAACATTCAGTACTTC. The genes are TRBV11-2 and TRBJ2-4, with D possibly being TRBD1 (6 bases). This CDR3 comprises 16 residues. Between the trimmed V and J ends, which lost 4 bases and 0 bases, there was a span of 13 bases. Germline V gives CDR1 SGHAT, CDR2 FQNNGV.

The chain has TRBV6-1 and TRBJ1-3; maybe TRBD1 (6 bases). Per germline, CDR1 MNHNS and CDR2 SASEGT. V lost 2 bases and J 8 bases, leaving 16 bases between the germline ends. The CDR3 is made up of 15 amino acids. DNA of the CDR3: TGTGCCAGCAGTGAAATGGGAGGGGGTGCGGACACCATATATTTT. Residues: CASSEMGGGADTIYF.

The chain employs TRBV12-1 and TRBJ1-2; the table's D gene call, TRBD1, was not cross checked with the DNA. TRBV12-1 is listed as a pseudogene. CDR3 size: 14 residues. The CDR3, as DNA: TGTGCCAGCAGCAAAGACAGGGTATACTATGGCTACACCTTC. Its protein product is CASSKDRVYYGYTF.

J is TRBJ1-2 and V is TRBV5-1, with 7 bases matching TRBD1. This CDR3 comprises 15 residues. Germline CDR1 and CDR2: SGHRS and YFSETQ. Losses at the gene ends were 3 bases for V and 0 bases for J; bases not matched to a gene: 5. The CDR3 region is CASSSGTEANYGYTF. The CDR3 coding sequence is TGCGCCAGCAGCTCCGGGACAGAAGCTAACTATGGCTACACCTTC.

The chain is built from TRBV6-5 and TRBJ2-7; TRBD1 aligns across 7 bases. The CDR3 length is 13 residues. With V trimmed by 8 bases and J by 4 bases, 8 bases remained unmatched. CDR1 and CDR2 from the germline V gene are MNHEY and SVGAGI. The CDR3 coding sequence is TGTGCCAGCGAGGGGACAGAACCTTACGAGCAGTACTTC. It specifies CASEGTEPYEQYF.

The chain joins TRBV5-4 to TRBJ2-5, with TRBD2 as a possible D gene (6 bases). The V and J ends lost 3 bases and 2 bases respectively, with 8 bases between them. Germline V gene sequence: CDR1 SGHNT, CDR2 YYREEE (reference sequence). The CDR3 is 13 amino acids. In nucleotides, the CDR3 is TGTGCCAGCAGCTGGGACTGGCAAGAGACCCAGTACTTC. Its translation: CASSWDWQETQYF.

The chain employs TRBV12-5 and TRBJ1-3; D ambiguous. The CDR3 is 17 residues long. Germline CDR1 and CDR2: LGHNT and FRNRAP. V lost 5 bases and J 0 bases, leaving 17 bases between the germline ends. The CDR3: CASGAPLEELSGNTIYF. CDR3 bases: TGTGCTAGTGGTGCCCCGCTGGAGGAACTCTCTGGAAACACCATATATTTT.

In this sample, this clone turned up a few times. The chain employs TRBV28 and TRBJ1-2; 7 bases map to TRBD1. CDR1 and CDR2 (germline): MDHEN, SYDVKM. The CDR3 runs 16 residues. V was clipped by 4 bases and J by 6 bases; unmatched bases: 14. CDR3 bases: TGTGCCAGCAGTTCCCAGGACAGGAGCCCTTTAGATGGCTACACCTTC. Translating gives CASSSQDRSPLDGYTF.

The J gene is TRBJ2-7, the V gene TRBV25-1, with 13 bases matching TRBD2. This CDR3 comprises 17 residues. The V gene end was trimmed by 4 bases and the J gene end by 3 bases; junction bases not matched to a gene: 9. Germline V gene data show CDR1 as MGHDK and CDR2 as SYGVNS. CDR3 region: CASSALTGTSGDYEQYF. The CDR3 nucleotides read TGTGCCAGCAGTGCTTTAACCGGGACTAGCGGGGACTACGAGCAGTACTTC.

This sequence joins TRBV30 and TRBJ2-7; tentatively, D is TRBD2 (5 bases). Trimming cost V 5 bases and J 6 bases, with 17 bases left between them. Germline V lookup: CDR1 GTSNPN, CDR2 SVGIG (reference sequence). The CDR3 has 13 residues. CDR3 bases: TGTGCCTGGCAAACCCCCGGGATCTTCGAGCAGTACTTC. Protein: CAWQTPGIFEQYF.

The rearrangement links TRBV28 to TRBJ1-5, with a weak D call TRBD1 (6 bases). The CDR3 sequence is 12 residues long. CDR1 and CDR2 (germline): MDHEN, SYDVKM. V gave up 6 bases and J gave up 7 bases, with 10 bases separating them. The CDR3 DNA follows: TGTGCCAGCAGGCAGGGGTCCCAGCCCCAGCATTTT. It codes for CASRQGSQPQHF.

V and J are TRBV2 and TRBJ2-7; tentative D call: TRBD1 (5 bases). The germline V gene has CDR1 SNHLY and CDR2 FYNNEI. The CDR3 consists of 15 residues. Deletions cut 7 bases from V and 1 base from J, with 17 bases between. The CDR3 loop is CASTPGRASSYEQYF. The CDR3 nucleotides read TGTGCCAGCACCCCCGGCAGGGCGTCGTCCTACGAGCAGTACTTC.

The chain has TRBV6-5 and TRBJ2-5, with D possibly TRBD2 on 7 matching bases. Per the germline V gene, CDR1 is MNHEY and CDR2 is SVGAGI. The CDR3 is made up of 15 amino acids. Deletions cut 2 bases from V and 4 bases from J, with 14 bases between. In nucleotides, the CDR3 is TGTGCCAGCAGTTACATCAGGGGAGGGCGAGAGACCCAGTACTTC. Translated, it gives CASSYIRGGRETQYF.

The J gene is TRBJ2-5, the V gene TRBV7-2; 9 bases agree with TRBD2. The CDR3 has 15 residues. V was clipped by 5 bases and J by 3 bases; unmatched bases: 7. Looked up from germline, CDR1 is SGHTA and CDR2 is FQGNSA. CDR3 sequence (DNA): TGTGCCAGCAGCCGTCGACTAGCGGCAAAAGAGACCCAGTACTTC. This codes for CASSRRLAAKETQYF. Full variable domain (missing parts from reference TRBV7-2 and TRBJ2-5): GAGVSQSPSNKVTEKGKDVELRCDPISGHTALYWYRQSLGQGLEFLIYFQGNSAPDKSGLPSDRFSAERTGGSVSTLTIQRTQQEDSAVYLCASSRRLAAKETQYFGPGTRLLVL.

CDR3 amino acids: CAIRRQLGNTEAFF. Here the CDR3 DNA reads TGTGCCATCAGAAGACAGTTGGGGAACACTGAAGCTTTCTTT. The chain is built from TRBV10-3 and TRBJ1-1; D possibly corresponds to TRBD1 (5 bases). Germline V gene sequence: CDR1 ENHRY, CDR2 SYGVKD. The CDR3 length is 14 residues. The ends were cut back, 6 bases at V and 1 base at J, with 12 bases in the middle.

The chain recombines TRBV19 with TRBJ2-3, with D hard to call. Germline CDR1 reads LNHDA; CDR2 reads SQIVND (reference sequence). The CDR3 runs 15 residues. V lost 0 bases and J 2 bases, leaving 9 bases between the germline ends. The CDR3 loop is CASSIDPRTTDTQYF. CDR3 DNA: TGTGCCAGTAGTATAGATCCGAGAACCACAGATACGCAGTATTTT.

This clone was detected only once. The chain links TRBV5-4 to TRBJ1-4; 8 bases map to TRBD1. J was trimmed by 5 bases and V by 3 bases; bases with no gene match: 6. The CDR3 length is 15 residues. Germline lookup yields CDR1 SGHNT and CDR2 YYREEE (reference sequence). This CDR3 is CASSSMTGDNEKLFF. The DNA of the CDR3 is TGTGCCAGCAGCTCCATGACAGGGGACAATGAAAAACTGTTTTTT. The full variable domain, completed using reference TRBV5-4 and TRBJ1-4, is ETGVTQSPTHLIKTRGQQVTLRCSSQSGHNTVSWYQQALGQGPQFIFQYYREEENGRGNFPPRFSGLQFPNYSSELNVNALELDDSALYLCASSSMTGDNEKLFFGSGTQLSVL.

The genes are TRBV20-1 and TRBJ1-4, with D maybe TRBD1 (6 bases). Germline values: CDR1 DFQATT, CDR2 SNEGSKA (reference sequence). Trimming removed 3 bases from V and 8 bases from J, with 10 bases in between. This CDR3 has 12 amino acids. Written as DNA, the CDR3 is TGCAGTGCTAGTGACAGGTCCGAAAAACTGTTTTTT. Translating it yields CSASDRSEKLFF.

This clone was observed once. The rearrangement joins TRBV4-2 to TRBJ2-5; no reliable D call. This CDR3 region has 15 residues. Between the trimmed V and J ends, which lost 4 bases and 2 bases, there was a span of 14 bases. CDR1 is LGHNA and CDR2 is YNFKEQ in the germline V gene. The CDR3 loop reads CASSLLEHRQETQYF. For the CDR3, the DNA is TGTGCCAGCAGCCTCCTCGAGCACAGACAAGAGACCCAGTACTTC.

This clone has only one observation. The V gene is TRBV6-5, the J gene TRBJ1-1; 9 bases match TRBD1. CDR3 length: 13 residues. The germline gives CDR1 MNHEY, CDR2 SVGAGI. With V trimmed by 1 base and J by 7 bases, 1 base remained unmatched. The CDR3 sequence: CASSYLGQGEAFF. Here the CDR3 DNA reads TGTGCCAGCAGTTACTTGGGACAGGGTGAAGCTTTCTTT.